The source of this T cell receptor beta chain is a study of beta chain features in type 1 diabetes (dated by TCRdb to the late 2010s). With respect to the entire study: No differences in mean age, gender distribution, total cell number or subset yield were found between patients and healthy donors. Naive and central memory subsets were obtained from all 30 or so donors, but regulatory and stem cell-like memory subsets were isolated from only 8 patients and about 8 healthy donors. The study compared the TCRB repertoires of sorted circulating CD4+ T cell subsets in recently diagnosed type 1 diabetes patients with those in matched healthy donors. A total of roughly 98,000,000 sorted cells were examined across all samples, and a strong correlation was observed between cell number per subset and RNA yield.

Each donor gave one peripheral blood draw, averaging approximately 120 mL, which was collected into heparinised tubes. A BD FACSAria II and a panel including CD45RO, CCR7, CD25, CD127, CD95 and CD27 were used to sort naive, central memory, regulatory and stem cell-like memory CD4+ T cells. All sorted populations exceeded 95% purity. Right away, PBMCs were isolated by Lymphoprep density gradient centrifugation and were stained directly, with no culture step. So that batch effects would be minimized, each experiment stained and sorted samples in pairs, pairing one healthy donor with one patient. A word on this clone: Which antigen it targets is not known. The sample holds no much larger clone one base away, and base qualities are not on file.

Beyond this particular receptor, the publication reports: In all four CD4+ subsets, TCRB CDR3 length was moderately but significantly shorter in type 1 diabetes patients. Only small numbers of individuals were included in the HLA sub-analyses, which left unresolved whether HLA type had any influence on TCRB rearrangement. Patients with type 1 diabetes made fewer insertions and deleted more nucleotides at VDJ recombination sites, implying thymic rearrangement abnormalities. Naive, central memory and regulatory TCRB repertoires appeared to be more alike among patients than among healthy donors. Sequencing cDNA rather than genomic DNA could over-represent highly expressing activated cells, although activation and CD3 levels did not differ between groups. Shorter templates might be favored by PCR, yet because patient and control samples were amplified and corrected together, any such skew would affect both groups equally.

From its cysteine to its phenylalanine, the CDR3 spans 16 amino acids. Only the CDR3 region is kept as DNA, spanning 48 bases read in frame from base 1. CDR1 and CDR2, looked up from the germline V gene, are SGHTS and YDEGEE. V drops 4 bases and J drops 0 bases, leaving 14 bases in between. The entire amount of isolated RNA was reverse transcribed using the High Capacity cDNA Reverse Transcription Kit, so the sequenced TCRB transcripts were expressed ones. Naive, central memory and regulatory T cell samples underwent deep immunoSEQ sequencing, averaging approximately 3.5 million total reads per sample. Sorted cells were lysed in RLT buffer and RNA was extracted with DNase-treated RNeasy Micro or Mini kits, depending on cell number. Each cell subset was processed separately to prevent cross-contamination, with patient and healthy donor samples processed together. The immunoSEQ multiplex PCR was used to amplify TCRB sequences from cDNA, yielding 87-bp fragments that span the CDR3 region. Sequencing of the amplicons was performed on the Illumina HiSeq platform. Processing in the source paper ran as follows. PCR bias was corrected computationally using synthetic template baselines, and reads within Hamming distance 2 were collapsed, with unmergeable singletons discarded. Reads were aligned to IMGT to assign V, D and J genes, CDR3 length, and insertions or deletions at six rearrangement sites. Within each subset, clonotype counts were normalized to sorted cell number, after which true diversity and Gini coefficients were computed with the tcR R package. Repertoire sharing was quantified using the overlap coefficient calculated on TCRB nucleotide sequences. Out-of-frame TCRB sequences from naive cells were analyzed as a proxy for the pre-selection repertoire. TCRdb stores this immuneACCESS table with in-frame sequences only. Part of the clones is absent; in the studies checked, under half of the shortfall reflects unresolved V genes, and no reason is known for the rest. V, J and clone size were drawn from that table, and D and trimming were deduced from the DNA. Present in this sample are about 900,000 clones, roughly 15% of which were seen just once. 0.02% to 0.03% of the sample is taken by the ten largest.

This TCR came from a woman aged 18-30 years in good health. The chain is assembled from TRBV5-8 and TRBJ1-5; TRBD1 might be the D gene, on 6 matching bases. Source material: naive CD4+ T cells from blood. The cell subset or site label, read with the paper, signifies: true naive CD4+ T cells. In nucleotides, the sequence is TGTGCCAGCAGCACCGCGGGGGGCTATAGCAATCAGCCCCAGCATTTT. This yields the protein CASSTAGGYSNQPQHF.